This T cell receptor beta chain was documented in a study of cytomegalovirus exposure and HLA in healthy donors. Across the study: Early on, a data release was issued that held tens of millions of unique TCRs from HLA-typed donors.

Study outcomes and limitations: V- and J-gene trimming in TCR beta was tied to a missense DCLRE1C variant by an analysis performed later.

Concerning this clone: The antigen is undetermined.

The CDR3 runs to 13 residues. CDR1 MRHNA and CDR2 SNTAGT come from the germline V gene. V was pared by 6 bases and J by 5 bases, with 13 bases between. The PCR used 60 Vbeta and 13 Jbeta primers. The assay was immunoSEQ multiplex PCR, and TCRdb's table has in-frame clones only and misses some. The sample table includes over 200,000 clones. Material: PBMCs. The chain is built from TRBV6-4 and TRBJ2-5, with D perhaps matching TRBD1 (6 bases). The TCR was taken from a woman aged 30 to 39 in good health and CMV-seropositive. CDR3 loop: CASSEQGGETQYF. The CDR3 coding sequence is TGTGCCAGCAGCGAACAGGGCGGCGAGACCCAGTACTTC.